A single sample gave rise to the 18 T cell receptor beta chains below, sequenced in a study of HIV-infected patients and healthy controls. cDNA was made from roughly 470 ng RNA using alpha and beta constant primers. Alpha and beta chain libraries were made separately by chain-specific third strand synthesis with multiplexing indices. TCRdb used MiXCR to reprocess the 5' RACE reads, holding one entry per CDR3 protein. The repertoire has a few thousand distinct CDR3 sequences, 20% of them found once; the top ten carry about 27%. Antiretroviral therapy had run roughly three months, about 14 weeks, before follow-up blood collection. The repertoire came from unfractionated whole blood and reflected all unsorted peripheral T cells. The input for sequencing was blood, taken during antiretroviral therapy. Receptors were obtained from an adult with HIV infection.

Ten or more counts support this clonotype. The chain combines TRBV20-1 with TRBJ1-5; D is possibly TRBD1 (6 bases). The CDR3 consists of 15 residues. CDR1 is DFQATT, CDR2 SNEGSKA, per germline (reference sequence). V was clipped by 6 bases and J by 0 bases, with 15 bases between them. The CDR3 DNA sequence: TGCAGTGCCAGGTCAGGGGAATATAGCAATCAGCCCCAGCATTTT. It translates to CSARSGEYSNQPQHF.

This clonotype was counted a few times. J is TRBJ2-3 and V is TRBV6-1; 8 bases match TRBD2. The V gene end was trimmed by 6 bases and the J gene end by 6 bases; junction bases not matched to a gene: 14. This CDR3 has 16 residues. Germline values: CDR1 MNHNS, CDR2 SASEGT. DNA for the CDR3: TGTGCCAGCAGGCCGGGACCGGGGGGGCCGGCGGATACGCAGTATTTT. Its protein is CASRPGPGGPADTQYF.

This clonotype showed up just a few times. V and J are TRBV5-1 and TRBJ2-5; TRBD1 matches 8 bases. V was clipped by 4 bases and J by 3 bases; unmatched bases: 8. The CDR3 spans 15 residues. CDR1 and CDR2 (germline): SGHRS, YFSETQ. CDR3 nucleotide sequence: TGCGCCAGCAGCACCGGACAGGGAAGAGAAGAGACCCAGTACTTC. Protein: CASSTGQGREETQYF.

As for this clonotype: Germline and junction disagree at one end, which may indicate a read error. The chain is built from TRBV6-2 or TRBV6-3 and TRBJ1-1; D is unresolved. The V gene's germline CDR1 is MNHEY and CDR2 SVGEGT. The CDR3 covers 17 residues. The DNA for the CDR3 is TGTGCCAGAAGTTACTCGACCGTTTCACAGAGAAACACTGAAGCTTTCTTT. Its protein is CARSYSTVSQRNTEAFF.

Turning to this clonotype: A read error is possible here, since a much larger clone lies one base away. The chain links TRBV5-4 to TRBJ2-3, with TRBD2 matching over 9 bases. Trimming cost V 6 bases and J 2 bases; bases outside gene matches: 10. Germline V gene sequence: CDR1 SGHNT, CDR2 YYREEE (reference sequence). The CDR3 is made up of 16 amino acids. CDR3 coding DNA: TGTGCCAGCACCCGAGCCCAGCGGGGGGTCACAGATACGCAGTATTTT. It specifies CASTRAQRGVTDTQYF.

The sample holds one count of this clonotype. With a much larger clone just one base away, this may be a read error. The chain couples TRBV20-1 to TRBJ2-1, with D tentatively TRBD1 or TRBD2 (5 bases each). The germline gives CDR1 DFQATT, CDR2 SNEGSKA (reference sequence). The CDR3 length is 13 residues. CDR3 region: CSVPGSSYNEQFF. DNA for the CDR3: TGCAGCGTTCCAGGGAGCTCCTACAATGAGCAGTTCTTC.

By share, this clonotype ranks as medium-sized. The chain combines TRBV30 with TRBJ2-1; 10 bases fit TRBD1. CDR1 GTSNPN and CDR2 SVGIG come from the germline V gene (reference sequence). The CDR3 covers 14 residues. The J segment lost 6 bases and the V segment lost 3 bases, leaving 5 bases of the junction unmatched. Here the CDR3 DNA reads TGTGCCTGGAGCCCGACAGGGGGCTCCAATGAGCAGTTCTTC. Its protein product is CAWSPTGGSNEQFF.

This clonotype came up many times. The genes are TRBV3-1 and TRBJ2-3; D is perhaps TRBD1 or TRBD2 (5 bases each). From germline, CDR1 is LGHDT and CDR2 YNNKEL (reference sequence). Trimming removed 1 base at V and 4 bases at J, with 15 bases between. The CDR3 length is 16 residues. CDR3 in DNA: TGTGCCAGCAGCCAAGGGGACGTGGTAGGATCAGATACGCAGTATTTT. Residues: CASSQGDVVGSDTQYF.

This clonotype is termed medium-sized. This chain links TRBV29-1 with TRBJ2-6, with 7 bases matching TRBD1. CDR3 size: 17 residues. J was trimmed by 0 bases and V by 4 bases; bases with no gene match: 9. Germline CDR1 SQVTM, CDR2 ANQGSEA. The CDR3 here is CSVVSGTAHSGANVLTF. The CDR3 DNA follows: TGCAGCGTTGTTTCTGGGACAGCTCACTCTGGGGCCAACGTCCTGACTTTC.

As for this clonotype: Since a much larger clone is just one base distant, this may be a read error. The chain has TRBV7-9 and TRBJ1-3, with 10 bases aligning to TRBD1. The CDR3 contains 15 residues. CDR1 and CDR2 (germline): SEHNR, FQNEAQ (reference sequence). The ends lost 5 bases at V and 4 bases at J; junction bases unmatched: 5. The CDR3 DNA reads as TGTGCCAGCAGCCAAGACAGGGGGCGAGGAAACACCATATATTTT. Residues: CASSQDRGRGNTIYF.

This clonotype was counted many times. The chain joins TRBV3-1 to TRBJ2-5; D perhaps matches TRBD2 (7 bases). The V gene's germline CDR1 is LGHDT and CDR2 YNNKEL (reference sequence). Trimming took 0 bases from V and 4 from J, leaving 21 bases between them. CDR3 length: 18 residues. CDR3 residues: CASSQDSTGGLTGETQYF. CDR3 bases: TGTGCCAGCAGCCAAGACTCAACCGGGGGGCTAACCGGAGAGACCCAGTACTTC.

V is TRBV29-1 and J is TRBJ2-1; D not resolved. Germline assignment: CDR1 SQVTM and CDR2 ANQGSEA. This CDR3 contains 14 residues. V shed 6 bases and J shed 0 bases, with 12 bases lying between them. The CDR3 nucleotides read TGCAGCGTCCCAAAAATCAGCTCCTACAATGAGCAGTTCTTC. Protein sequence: CSVPKISSYNEQFF.

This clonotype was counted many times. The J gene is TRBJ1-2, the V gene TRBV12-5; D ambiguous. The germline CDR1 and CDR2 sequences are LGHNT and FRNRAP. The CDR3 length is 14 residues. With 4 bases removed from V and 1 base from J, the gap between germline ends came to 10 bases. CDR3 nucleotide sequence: TGTGCTAGTGGTTCCCCGACTCTTAACTATGGCTACACCTTC. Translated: CASGSPTLNYGYTF.

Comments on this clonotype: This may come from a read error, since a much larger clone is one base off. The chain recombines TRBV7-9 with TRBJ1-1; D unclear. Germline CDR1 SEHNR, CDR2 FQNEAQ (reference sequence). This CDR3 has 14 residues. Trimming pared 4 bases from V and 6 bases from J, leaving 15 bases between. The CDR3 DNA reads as TGTGCCAGCAGCTCCACAGTGGTCAGGCCTGAAGCTTTCTTT. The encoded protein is CASSSTVVRPEAFF.

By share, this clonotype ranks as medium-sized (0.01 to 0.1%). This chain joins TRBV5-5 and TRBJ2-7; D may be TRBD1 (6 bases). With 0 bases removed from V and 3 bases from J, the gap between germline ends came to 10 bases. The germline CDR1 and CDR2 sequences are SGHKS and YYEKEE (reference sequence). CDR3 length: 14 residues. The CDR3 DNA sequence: TGTGCCAGCAGCTTGGCCCCAGGGGACTACGAGCAGTACTTC. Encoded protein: CASSLAPGDYEQYF.

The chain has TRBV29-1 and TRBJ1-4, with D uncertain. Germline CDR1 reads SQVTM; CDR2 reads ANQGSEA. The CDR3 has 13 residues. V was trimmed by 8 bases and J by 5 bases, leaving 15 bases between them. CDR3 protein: CSSTRADNEKLFF. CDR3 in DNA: TGCAGCAGCACCCGGGCGGACAATGAAAAACTGTTTTTT.

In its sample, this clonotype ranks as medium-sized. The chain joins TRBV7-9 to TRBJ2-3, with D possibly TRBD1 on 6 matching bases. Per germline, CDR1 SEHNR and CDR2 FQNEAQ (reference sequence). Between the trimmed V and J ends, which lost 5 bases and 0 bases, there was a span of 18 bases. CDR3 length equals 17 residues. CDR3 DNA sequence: TGTGCCAGCAGCACAACCCACTGGACAGCTAGCACAGATACGCAGTATTTT. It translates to CASSTTHWTASTDTQYF.

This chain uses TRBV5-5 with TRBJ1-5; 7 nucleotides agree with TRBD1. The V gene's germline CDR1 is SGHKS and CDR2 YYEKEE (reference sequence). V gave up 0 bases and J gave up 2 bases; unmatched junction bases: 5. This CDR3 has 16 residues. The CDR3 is CASSLGGTVGNQPQHF. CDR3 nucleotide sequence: TGTGCCAGCAGCTTGGGGGGGACAGTAGGCAATCAGCCCCAGCATTTT.